These 25 T cell receptor beta chains originate from one sample sequenced in a study of Ad26.COV2.S vaccination and SARS-CoV-2 variants. Treatment: roughly 20 received Ad26.COV2.S at low or high dose, single or two shots; five or six received placebo; per-sample allocation not given. Collection of the samples took place on day 63 after the first injection of vaccine or placebo. Clones were read by immunoSEQ multiplex PCR, and TCRdb kept only the in-frame ones, dropping some. The repertoire consists of about 460,000 clones, with roughly nine tenths occurring once and the leading ten covering 1.5% to 2%. Sequences were derived from peripheral blood, sampled in a trial of Ad26.COV2.S vaccine versus placebo. The receptors shown here come from a person aged 18-65 years who received the Ad26.COV2.S COVID-19 vaccine or a placebo.

The V call is TRBV5-1, the J call TRBJ2-7, with D unclear. The CDR3 runs to 14 residues. The ends were cut back, 0 bases at V and 2 bases at J, with 9 bases in the middle. Germline CDR1 reads SGHRS; CDR2 reads YFSETQ. The CDR3 sequence: CASSLDSWTYEQYF. CDR3 DNA: TGCGCCAGCAGCTTGGACTCCTGGACCTACGAGCAGTACTTC.

The V and J genes are TRBV11-2 and TRBJ2-2; D not certain. Per germline, CDR1 SGHAT and CDR2 FQNNGV. The ends were cut back, 1 base at V and 7 bases at J, with 16 bases in the middle. CDR3 size: 16 residues. The CDR3 DNA is TGTGCCAGCAGCTTAGTCGCCTTGGGGTTGGTCGGGGAGCTGTTTTTT. Translated, it gives CASSLVALGLVGELFF.

The chain carries TRBV7-2 and TRBJ1-2, with D possibly TRBD1 on 6 matching bases. Germline assignment: CDR1 SGHTA and CDR2 FQGNSA. V was trimmed by 0 bases and J by 4 bases, leaving 12 bases between them. The CDR3 covers 15 residues. In DNA form, the CDR3 reads TGTGCCAGCAGCTTAGCGCGGGGGGCTTCCTATGGCTACACCTTC. This codes for CASSLARGASYGYTF.

The J gene is TRBJ2-7, the V gene TRBV7-8; D may be TRBD2 (5 bases). The CDR3 loop spans 13 amino acids. V was cut by 6 bases and J by 2 bases, with 11 bases left in between. Germline V gene sequence: CDR1 SGHVS, CDR2 FQNEAQ. The CDR3 DNA reads TGTGCCAGCAGTGGAGGAATTACCTACGAGCAGTACTTC. This translates into CASSGGITYEQYF.

The chain is built from TRBV30 and TRBJ1-4, with 8 bases aligning to TRBD1. Germline loops: CDR1 GTSNPN, CDR2 SVGIG (reference sequence). The CDR3 is made up of 13 amino acids. With 4 bases clipped from V and 9 bases from J, the junction kept 7 bases outside the gene matches. CDR3 coding DNA: TGTGCCTGGACAGGGGGCCGGAGTCAAAAACTGTTTTTT. Translated: CAWTGGRSQKLFF.

The chain has TRBV5-1 and TRBJ1-2; TRBD1 matches 7 bases. V shed 2 bases and J 7 bases; nucleotides not matched to a gene: 5. Germline V gene sequence: CDR1 SGHRS, CDR2 YFSETQ. The CDR3 contains 13 residues. CDR3 protein: CASSLQGIGGYTF. The CDR3 DNA is TGCGCCAGCAGCTTACAGGGGATTGGTGGCTACACCTTC.

This chain connects TRBV18 to TRBJ2-1; D not resolved. The V gene lost 0 bases and the J gene lost 7 bases, with 7 bases spanning the gap. The length of the CDR3 is 13 residues. The germline V gene encodes CDR1 KGHSH and CDR2 LQKENI. The CDR3 DNA is TGTGCCAGCTCACCACCATATCTAAATGAGCAGTTCTTC. Its protein is CASSPPYLNEQFF.

This chain links TRBV10-2 with TRBJ2-3; 11 bases match TRBD2. J gave up 6 bases and V 4 bases, and 3 bases lay outside the gene matches. The CDR3 totals 14 residues. The germline V gene encodes CDR1 WSHSY and CDR2 SAAADI. The CDR3 sequence: CASSGLAGGDTQYF. CDR3 DNA sequence: TGCGCCAGCAGTGGGCTAGCGGGAGGTGATACGCAGTATTTT.

This chain uses TRBV6-1 with TRBJ2-1, with a tentative D call TRBD1 (6 bases). This CDR3 is 16 amino acids long. Germline loops: CDR1 MNHNS, CDR2 SASEGT. Trimming left V 2 bases short and J 7 bases short, with 18 bases between. The CDR3 DNA reads TGTGCCAGCAGTGAATTAGGGGGAGCAGGGTTGAATGAGCAGTTCTTC. Protein product: CASSELGGAGLNEQFF.

The chain recombines TRBV5-8 with TRBJ2-5; D ambiguous. This CDR3 has 13 residues. CDR1 is SGHTS, CDR2 YDEGEE, per germline. Trimming left V 4 bases short and J 5 bases short, with 12 bases between. The CDR3 DNA follows: TGTGCCAGCAGCCCACCCCTGGCGGAGACCCAGTACTTC. It encodes CASSPPLAETQYF. The complete variable domain, with remaining parts taken from reference TRBV5-8 and TRBJ2-5, reads EAGVTQSPTHLIKTRGQQATLRCSPISGHTSVYWYQQALGLGLQFLLWYDEGEERNRGNFPPRFSGRQFPNYSSELNVNALELEDSALYLCASSPPLAETQYFGPGTRLLVL.

The V gene is TRBV2, the J gene TRBJ1-5; D unclear. The CDR3 extends over 14 amino acids. Trimming stripped 6 bases from V and 6 bases from J, with 15 bases between. Germline loops: CDR1 SNHLY, CDR2 FYNNEI. The CDR3 DNA is TGTGCCAGCAGCGATGACCCGAGCTCTCAGCCCCAGCATTTT. Encoded protein: CASSDDPSSQPQHF. The variable domain in full, with the rest retrieved from reference TRBV2 and TRBJ1-5, is EPEVTQTPSHQVTQMGQEVILRCVPISNHLYFYWYRQILGQKVEFLVSFYNNEISEKSEIFDDQFSVERPDGSNFTLKIRSTKLEDSAMYFCASSDDPSSQPQHFGDGTRLSIL.

The chain is built from TRBV19 and TRBJ1-6; D not resolved. The CDR3 is made up of 14 amino acids. V shed 3 bases and J shed 10 bases, with 13 bases lying between them. Germline assignment: CDR1 LNHDA and CDR2 SQIVND (reference sequence). CDR3 nucleotide sequence: TGTGCCAGTAGTATCTCACCGGGGTTCTCACCCCTCCACTTT. Translation gives CASSISPGFSPLHF.

The chain couples TRBV3-1 (or the pseudogene TRBV3-2) to TRBJ2-3; D unclear. The CDR3 spans 13 residues. The V gene's germline CDR1 is LGHDT and CDR2 YNNKEL (reference sequence). V was trimmed by 3 bases and J by 6 bases, leaving 10 bases between them. CDR3: CASSHLGPDTQYF. Here the CDR3 DNA reads TGTGCCAGCAGCCACCTAGGCCCGGATACGCAGTATTTT.

The V and J genes are TRBV18 and TRBJ2-7; 7 nucleotides agree with TRBD1. Germline CDR1 reads KGHSH; CDR2 reads LQKENI. With V trimmed by 4 bases and J by 2 bases, 11 bases remained unmatched. There are 16 residues in the CDR3. This CDR3 is CASSRIGTARPYEQYF. CDR3 in DNA: TGTGCCAGCTCACGAATCGGGACAGCCAGGCCCTACGAGCAGTACTTC.

This clone is a singleton in its sample. CDR3 in amino acids: CASSRQMNTEAFF. Here the CDR3 DNA reads TGTGCCAGCAGCAGGCAGATGAACACTGAAGCTTTCTTT. The genes are TRBV7-9 and TRBJ1-1; D unclear. The CDR3 has 13 residues. V lost 5 bases to trimming and J lost 0 bases, with 7 bases between them. The germline CDR1 and CDR2 sequences are SEHNR and FQNEAQ (reference sequence).

This clone was detected only once. V is TRBV29-1 and J is TRBJ1-2; weak D call: TRBD1 (5 bases). CDR1 and CDR2 from the germline V gene are SQVTM and ANQGSEA. Trimming stripped 0 bases from V and 7 bases from J, with 15 bases between. This CDR3 is 14 amino acids long. CDR3 DNA: TGCAGCGTTGAAGATCCGGGGGGATGGGGTGGCTACACCTTC. It yields the protein CSVEDPGGWGGYTF.

The V call is TRBV7-8, the J call TRBJ2-7, with TRBD2 matching over 7 bases. The CDR3 is made up of 16 amino acids. CDR1 is SGHVS, CDR2 FQNEAQ, per germline. V lost 5 bases and J lost 2; bases outside the gene matches: 12. The CDR3 protein is CASSPPGASGTYEQYF. CDR3 DNA: TGTGCCAGCAGCCCCCCCGGGGCTAGCGGAACCTACGAGCAGTACTTC.

V and J are TRBV7-2 and TRBJ2-5; a possible D gene is TRBD2 (5 bases). Looked up from germline, CDR1 is SGHTA and CDR2 is FQGNSA. V lost 5 bases to trimming and J lost 2 bases, with 18 bases between them. This CDR3 is 16 amino acids long. The CDR3 protein is CASSRGWPHLQETQYF. The CDR3 nucleotides are TGTGCCAGCAGCCGCGGGTGGCCTCACCTACAAGAGACCCAGTACTTC.

This clone has a single count. The chain has TRBV28 and TRBJ1-4, with 7 bases identical to TRBD1. Trimming cost V 5 bases and J 7 bases; bases outside gene matches: 7. The CDR3 covers 14 residues. Germline CDR1 and CDR2: MDHEN and SYDVKM. This CDR3 reads CASSTRQGGEKLFF. In nucleotides, the CDR3 is TGTGCCAGCAGTACCCGACAGGGAGGTGAAAAACTGTTTTTT.

The V and J genes are TRBV15 and TRBJ1-1; D is unclear. V gave up 5 bases and J gave up 0 bases, with 4 bases separating them. CDR3 size: 12 residues. Germline loops: CDR1 LNHNV, CDR2 YYDKDF (reference sequence). The CDR3 reads CATSRLNTEAFF. The CDR3, as DNA: TGTGCCACCAGCCGATTGAACACTGAAGCTTTCTTT.

The rearrangement links TRBV7-6 to TRBJ1-1; D is possibly TRBD1 (5 bases). CDR3 size: 13 residues. Looked up from germline, CDR1 is SGHVS and CDR2 is FNYEAQ. V lost 3 bases, J lost 3 bases, and 8 bases lay in between. CDR3 bases: TGTGCCAGCAGCTTGGGACGGTACACTGAAGCTTTCTTT. Amino acid sequence: CASSLGRYTEAFF.

The rearrangement uses TRBV5-1 and TRBJ2-5, with 9 nucleotides matching TRBD2. In germline, CDR1 is SGHRS, CDR2 YFSETQ. V gave up 0 bases and J gave up 4 bases; unmatched junction bases: 4. CDR3 size: 15 residues. CDR3 bases: TGCGCCAGCAGCTTGGGGTTAGCGGGAGCAGAGACCCAGTACTTC. Translating gives CASSLGLAGAETQYF.

The genes are TRBV18 and TRBJ2-5; no firm D call. Germline lookup yields CDR1 KGHSH and CDR2 LQKENI. CDR3 size: 19 residues. Trimming took off 1 base at V and 0 bases at J, with 21 bases between the two ends. The CDR3 region has the DNA TGTGCCAGCTCACCACGTTACGCTAGTGGCCAAAAGTACCAAGAGACCCAGTACTTC. As protein: CASSPRYASGQKYQETQYF.

The chain couples TRBV2 to TRBJ1-5, with 7 positions matching TRBD1. Germline lookup yields CDR1 SNHLY and CDR2 FYNNEI. This CDR3 is built from 14 residues. The V and J ends lost 5 bases and 4 bases, in that order; junction bases with no gene match: 5. CDR3 amino acids: CASSTTGKNQPQHF. The DNA for the CDR3 is TGTGCCAGCAGTACGACAGGGAAGAATCAGCCCCAGCATTTT.

The chain has TRBV2 and TRBJ1-2; the D is unclear. Trimming shortened V by 5 bases and J by 4 bases, and 5 bases separated the two germline ends. CDR3 length: 11 amino acids. CDR1 is SNHLY and CDR2 is FYNNEI in the germline V gene. The DNA of the CDR3 is TGTGCCAGCAGTTCCGCCTATGGCTACACCTTC. Translated: CASSSAYGYTF.